Below are 21 T cell receptor beta chains sequenced from a single sample in a study of Ad26.COV2.S vaccination and SARS-CoV-2 variants. Only in-frame clones appear in the TCRdb table, and some are missing; sequencing was by immunoSEQ multiplex PCR. The table lists around 170,000 clones, around nine tenths of them singletons. Specimen: peripheral blood, collected after recovery from COVID-19. The origin of the receptors is a human donor who had recovered from COVID-19.

The chain has TRBV27 and TRBJ2-7; the match to TRBD2 covers 10 bases. Germline CDR1 reads MNHEY; CDR2 reads SMNVEV (reference sequence). The CDR3 consists of 16 residues. V dropped 2 bases and J dropped 0; count of bases not matched to a gene: 4. CDR3 protein: CASSLLAGATSYEQYF. The CDR3 coding sequence is TGTGCCAGCAGTTTACTAGCGGGAGCCACCTCCTACGAGCAGTACTTC.

This chain joins TRBV18 and TRBJ2-5; no firm D call. Deletions cut 2 bases from V and 3 bases from J, with 7 bases between. The CDR3 covers 13 residues. Germline values: CDR1 KGHSH, CDR2 LQKENI. CDR3: CASSPGTKETQYF. In nucleotides, the CDR3 is TGTGCCAGCTCACCAGGCACTAAAGAGACCCAGTACTTC.

This chain connects TRBV29-1 to TRBJ2-2; possible D gene TRBD1, 6 bases. The CDR3 extends over 15 amino acids. Trimming shortened V by 2 bases and J by 6 bases, and 16 bases separated the two germline ends. Germline V gene sequence: CDR1 SQVTM, CDR2 ANQGSEA. As DNA, the CDR3 is TGCAGCGTTGAATGGGGGCGGGCTAGGGCCGGGGAGCTGTTTTTT. It translates to CSVEWGRARAGELFF.

The V gene is TRBV5-1, the J gene TRBJ2-5; D remains ambiguous. This CDR3 is 14 amino acids long. Germline V gene data show CDR1 as SGHRS and CDR2 as YFSETQ. V was pared by 0 bases and J by 1 base, with 7 bases between. CDR3 amino acids: CASSLVGTQETQYF. As DNA, the CDR3 is TGCGCCAGCAGCTTGGTGGGAACCCAAGAGACCCAGTACTTC.

The J gene is TRBJ2-1, the V gene TRBV28; D could derive from TRBD1 or TRBD2 (5 bases each). The CDR3 covers 14 residues. V lost 7 bases and J lost 9, with 19 bases in between. Germline V gives CDR1 MDHEN, CDR2 SYDVKM. The CDR3 coding sequence is TGTGCCAGCACCGCTCCGGGACGCGAGGGTGAGCAGTTCTTC. It specifies CASTAPGREGEQFF.

This clone was found a few times. V usage is TRBV5-8 and J usage is TRBJ2-5; D tentatively fits TRBD1 or TRBD2 (5 bases each). The CDR3 has 13 residues. V shed 7 bases and J shed 5 bases, with 15 bases lying between them. Germline lookup yields CDR1 SGHTS and CDR2 YDEGEE. CDR3 loop: CASPQWGLETQYF. The CDR3 DNA reads TGTGCCAGCCCCCAGTGGGGGTTGGAGACCCAGTACTTC.

This clone appeared a few times. V usage is TRBV2 and J usage is TRBJ2-7; weak D call: TRBD2 (6 bases). The CDR3 is made up of 12 amino acids. Germline-derived CDR1 and CDR2 are SNHLY and FYNNEI. Between the trimmed V and J ends, which lost 11 bases and 0 bases, there was a span of 11 bases. The CDR3: CAGLGGSYEQYF. For the CDR3, the DNA is TGTGCCGGGCTCGGGGGCTCCTACGAGCAGTACTTC.

DNA of the CDR3: TGTGCCAGCAGTGAAAAAGCGGGAGGGCCGGACACAGATACGCAGTATTTT. Translated: CASSEKAGGPDTDTQYF. The chain joins TRBV2 to TRBJ2-3; the match to TRBD2 covers 10 bases. The CDR3 sequence is 17 residues long. CDR1 and CDR2 (germline): SNHLY, FYNNEI. Trimming took 2 bases from V and 2 from J; bases not matched to a gene: 7.

The chain employs TRBV3-1 (or the pseudogene TRBV3-2) and TRBJ1-2, with unresolved D. The germline CDR1 and CDR2 sequences are LGHDT and YNNKEL (reference sequence). The V gene lost 0 bases and the J gene lost 1 base, with 6 bases spanning the gap. The CDR3 consists of 14 residues. CDR3 DNA sequence: TGTGCCAGCAGCCAAGATTTCAGTAACTATGGCTACACCTTC. Protein: CASSQDFSNYGYTF.

The chain uses TRBV5-1 and TRBJ2-7; a weak D match, TRBD1 (6 bases). The V gene lost 0 bases and the J gene lost 2 bases, with 15 bases spanning the gap. The CDR3 sequence is 16 residues long. CDR1 is SGHRS and CDR2 is YFSETQ in the germline V gene. The CDR3 protein is CASSLAPTGQTYEQYF. The CDR3 DNA reads TGCGCCAGCAGCTTGGCCCCTACAGGGCAGACCTACGAGCAGTACTTC. Full variable domain (outside the CDR3, taken from reference TRBV5-1 and TRBJ2-7): KAGVTQTPRYLIKTRGQQVTLSCSPISGHRSVSWYQQTPGQGLQFLFEYFSETQRNKGNFPGRFSGRQFSNSRSEMNVSTLELGDSALYLCASSLAPTGQTYEQYFGPGTRLTVT.

This clone has just one count. The J gene is TRBJ1-2, the V gene TRBV18, with a possible D match to TRBD1 (6 bases). Trimming removed 5 bases from V and 4 bases from J, with 14 bases in between. Germline V gene data show CDR1 as KGHSH and CDR2 as LQKENI. CDR3 length equals 14 residues. CDR3 loop: CASSYRALSYGYTF. The CDR3 nucleotides read TGTGCCAGCTCATACAGGGCCCTAAGCTATGGCTACACCTTC.

V usage is TRBV2 and J usage is TRBJ1-4; 7 nucleotides line up with TRBD1. The germline V gene encodes CDR1 SNHLY and CDR2 FYNNEI. V shed 6 bases, J shed 4 bases, and the junction held 8 bases outside the gene matches. CDR3 length equals 15 residues. CDR3: CASRFRTGVNEKLFF. CDR3 in DNA: TGTGCCAGCAGATTCAGGACAGGAGTTAATGAAAAACTGTTTTTT.

The chain is built from TRBV19 and TRBJ2-3; TRBD1 matches at 11 bases. Germline assignment: CDR1 LNHDA and CDR2 SQIVND (reference sequence). With 6 bases clipped from V and 0 bases from J, the junction kept 5 bases outside the gene matches. The CDR3 loop spans 16 amino acids. The CDR3 is CASSRDRGVSTDTQYF. CDR3 nucleotide sequence: TGTGCCAGTAGCCGGGACAGGGGGGTCAGCACAGATACGCAGTATTTT.

V is TRBV11-2 and J is TRBJ2-5, with TRBD2 matching over 15 bases. The CDR3 runs to 19 residues. J gave up 1 base and V 3 bases, and 9 bases lay outside the gene matches. The germline V gene has CDR1 SGHAT and CDR2 FQNNGV. CDR3 sequence reads: CASSFPRTSGGALQETQYF. The CDR3 coding sequence is TGTGCCAGCAGCTTTCCAAGGACTAGCGGGGGGGCCCTCCAAGAGACCCAGTACTTC.

The rearrangement joins TRBV5-6 to TRBJ2-2; D is uncertain. The germline V gene encodes CDR1 SGHDT and CDR2 YYEEEE. V gave up 4 bases and J gave up 1 base, with 11 bases separating them. CDR3 size: 15 residues. The CDR3 bases are TGTGCCAGCAGCCTGCCGGCGTTGAACACCGGGGAGCTGTTTTTT. Residues: CASSLPALNTGELFF.

This chain uses TRBV7-9 with TRBJ1-1; tentatively, D is TRBD1 (6 bases). This CDR3 comprises 12 residues. The V gene's germline CDR1 is SEHNR and CDR2 FQNEAQ (reference sequence). The V and J ends lost 8 bases and 1 base respectively, with 8 bases between them. In DNA, the CDR3 is TGTGCCAGCCGGGACACGAACACTGAAGCTTTCTTT. Its translation is CASRDTNTEAFF.

The chain links TRBV10-3 to TRBJ2-7, with a tentative D call TRBD1 (5 bases). CDR1 and CDR2 from the germline V gene are ENHRY and SYGVKD. The V end was cut by 2 bases, the J end by 6 bases, with 5 bases between. The CDR3 covers 11 residues. The CDR3 loop reads CAISETGEQYF. The CDR3 bases are TGTGCCATCAGTGAGACAGGCGAGCAGTACTTC.

This clone was detected once. The genes are TRBV19 and TRBJ1-1; D ambiguous. CDR3 length: 13 residues. V gave up 5 bases and J gave up 4 bases, with 11 bases separating them. In germline, CDR1 is LNHDA, CDR2 SQIVND (reference sequence). The CDR3 is CASSSQRTTEAFF. The CDR3 bases are TGTGCCAGTAGTTCTCAGAGGACCACTGAAGCTTTCTTT.

This clone was recorded once. The chain joins TRBV4-1 to TRBJ1-1; weak D call: TRBD1 (6 bases). CDR1 is MGHRA, CDR2 YSYEKL, per germline. This CDR3 contains 16 residues. V lost 4 bases, J lost 1 base, and 16 bases lay in between. In nucleotides, the CDR3 is TGCGCCAGCAGCCTTAGAGGGGGACGGGGGAACACTGAAGCTTTCTTT. Its protein product is CASSLRGGRGNTEAFF.

This clone occurred once. This sequence joins TRBV12-3 or TRBV12-4 and TRBJ2-1; unclear D gene. Trimming stripped 1 base from V and 7 bases from J, with 8 bases between. The CDR3 contains 13 residues. The CDR3 protein is CASSLDGLNEQFF. For the CDR3, the DNA is TGTGCCAGCAGTTTAGACGGTTTAAATGAGCAGTTCTTC.

This rearrangement joins TRBV20-1 to TRBJ1-2; 7 nucleotides agree with TRBD1. This CDR3 comprises 13 residues. Unmatched junction bases numbered 8, after V lost 3 bases and J lost 7 bases. Per germline, CDR1 DFQATT and CDR2 SNEGSKA (reference sequence). For the CDR3, the DNA is TGCAGTGCTAGTCTAGGGGGCGCAGGTGGCTACACCTTC. It translates to CSASLGGAGGYTF.